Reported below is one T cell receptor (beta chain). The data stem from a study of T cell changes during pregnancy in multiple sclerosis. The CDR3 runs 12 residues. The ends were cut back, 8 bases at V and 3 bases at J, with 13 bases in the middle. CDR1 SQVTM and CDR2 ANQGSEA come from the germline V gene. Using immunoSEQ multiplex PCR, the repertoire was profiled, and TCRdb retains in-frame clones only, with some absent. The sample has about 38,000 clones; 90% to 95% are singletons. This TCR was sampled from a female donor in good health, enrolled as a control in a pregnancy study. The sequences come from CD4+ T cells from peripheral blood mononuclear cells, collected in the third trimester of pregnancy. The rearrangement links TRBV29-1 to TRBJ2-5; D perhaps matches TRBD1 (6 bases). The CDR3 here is CSSGHQEETQYF. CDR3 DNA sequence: TGCAGCTCGGGACACCAAGAAGAGACCCAGTACTTC.